The 27 T cell receptor beta chains in this list originate from one sample, sequenced in a study of CD8+ T cells in alopecia areata. Extraction of RNA preceded its reverse transcription into cDNA, which served as the sequencing template. Sequenced by immunoSEQ multiplex PCR; TCRdb stores in-frame clones only, minus some. The data hold 150,000 to 200,000 clones, with 59% observed a single time. The sample consisted of CD4+ T cells sorted from blood, taken at week 0. The receptors were gathered from a human donor with alopecia areata.

This clone was seen a handful of times. This rearrangement joins TRBV12-5 to TRBJ1-2, with no clear D. The CDR3 extends over 16 amino acids. Trimming shortened V by 4 bases and J by 4 bases, and 19 bases separated the two germline ends. CDR1 and CDR2 from the germline V gene are LGHNT and FRNRAP. Here the CDR3 reads CASGSSGDRTPYGYTF. CDR3 in DNA: TGTGCTAGTGGTTCGTCCGGTGACCGCACTCCCTATGGCTACACCTTC.

This clone was counted a few times. For the CDR3, the DNA is TGTGCCAGCAGCGATACAGGGAGCACAGATACGCAGTATTTT. It encodes CASSDTGSTDTQYF. This chain connects TRBV7-9 to TRBJ2-3; possibly TRBD1 for D (6 bases). CDR3 length: 14 amino acids. The germline gives CDR1 SEHNR, CDR2 FQNEAQ (reference sequence). Trimming stripped 5 bases from V and 0 bases from J, with 9 bases between.

This chain connects TRBV5-6 to TRBJ2-2; the D is unclear. CDR3 size: 16 residues. CDR1 is SGHDT and CDR2 is YYEEEE in the germline V gene. Trimming stripped 4 bases from V and 7 bases from J, with 20 bases between. The CDR3 nucleotides are TGTGCCAGCAGCCTACCTCAGGTGCTGTCCGGCGGGGAGCTGTTTTTT. It yields the protein CASSLPQVLSGGELFF.

The chain employs TRBV5-8 and TRBJ1-5; no definite D call. This CDR3 is built from 15 residues. The V end lost 4 bases, the J end lost 0 bases, and 11 bases lay between the germline ends. The germline V gene encodes CDR1 SGHTS and CDR2 YDEGEE. The DNA for the CDR3 is TGTGCCAGCAGCCCCACTACCAATAGCAATCAGCCCCAGCATTTT. Translated: CASSPTTNSNQPQHF.

This rearrangement joins TRBV29-1 to TRBJ2-7; the D is unclear. CDR1 and CDR2 (germline): SQVTM, ANQGSEA. The CDR3 is 13 amino acids. Between the trimmed V and J ends, which lost 5 bases and 0 bases, there was a span of 11 bases. The CDR3 is CSVRGTLSYEQYF. CDR3 nucleotides: TGCAGCGTTAGAGGAACTCTCTCCTACGAGCAGTACTTC.

The chain has TRBV29-1 and TRBJ2-7, with D possibly being TRBD1 (7 bases). V lost 5 bases, J lost 7 bases, and 15 bases lay in between. The CDR3 contains 12 residues. CDR1 is SQVTM, CDR2 ANQGSEA, per germline. CDR3: CSVQEGAWEQYF. The CDR3, as DNA: TGCAGCGTTCAGGAGGGGGCATGGGAGCAGTACTTC.

CDR3 nucleotide sequence: TGTGCCTGGAGTCTGGCCGGGGGAAACACCATATATTTT. This encodes CAWSLAGGNTIYF. The chain combines TRBV30 with TRBJ1-3; D is undetermined. The CDR3 extends over 13 amino acids. Per germline, CDR1 GTSNPN and CDR2 SVGIG (reference sequence). Deletions cut 2 bases from V and 4 bases from J, with 9 bases between.

J is TRBJ1-5 and V is TRBV30; no reliable D call. The germline CDR1 and CDR2 sequences are GTSNPN and SVGIG (reference sequence). The CDR3 has 13 amino acids. Trimming shortened V by 8 bases and J by 0 bases, and 11 bases separated the two germline ends. The CDR3 nucleotides are TGTGCCGCGGACCAGCATAGCAATCAGCCCCAGCATTTT. This codes for CAADQHSNQPQHF.

The CDR3 DNA reads TGTGCCAGCAGCCAAGACCAACTAGCGGGGGGGCCCAATGAGCAGTTCTTC. Translated: CASSQDQLAGGPNEQFF. The rearrangement uses TRBV14 and TRBJ2-1; 13 bases align to TRBD2. CDR1 is SGHDN, CDR2 FVKESK, per germline. This CDR3 is 17 amino acids long. The V gene end was trimmed by 0 bases and the J gene end by 6 bases; junction bases not matched to a gene: 5.

V usage is TRBV7-2 and J usage is TRBJ2-1, with D uncertain. Germline loops: CDR1 SGHTA, CDR2 FQGNSA. The CDR3 spans 14 residues. Between the trimmed V and J ends, which lost 6 bases and 5 bases, there was a span of 14 bases. The CDR3 DNA is TGTGCCAGCAGTGCGACCGGGTCCAACAATGAGCAGTTCTTC. This translates into CASSATGSNNEQFF.

This clone was detected a few times. The V call is TRBV7-9, the J call TRBJ1-4; 8 bases are shared with TRBD1. CDR3 size: 16 residues. The germline V gene encodes CDR1 SEHNR and CDR2 FQNEAQ (reference sequence). Trimming took 5 bases from V and 3 from J; bases not matched to a gene: 8. The chain's CDR3 is CASSADRAEANEKLFF. In DNA, the CDR3 is TGTGCCAGCAGCGCGGACAGGGCAGAGGCTAATGAAAAACTGTTTTTT.

The chain has TRBV29-1 and TRBJ2-2; TRBD2 aligns across 9 bases. CDR3 length equals 14 residues. V shed 4 bases and J 7 bases; nucleotides not matched to a gene: 7. Looked up from germline, CDR1 is SQVTM and CDR2 is ANQGSEA. The CDR3, as DNA: TGCAGCGTTGCTAGCGGGGAATTGGGCGGGGAGCTGTTTTTT. Translated: CSVASGELGGELFF.

The J gene is TRBJ1-6, the V gene TRBV2, with 7 bases lining up with TRBD1. The V gene's germline CDR1 is SNHLY and CDR2 FYNNEI. There are 15 residues in the CDR3. Trimming removed 6 bases from V and 5 bases from J; junction bases left unmatched: 7. CDR3: CASRTDRENNSPLHF. CDR3 sequence (DNA): TGTGCCAGCAGGACAGACAGGGAAAATAATTCACCCCTCCACTTT.

The chain couples TRBV30 to TRBJ1-1; 11 nucleotides align to TRBD1. V gave up 8 bases and J gave up 5 bases; unmatched junction bases: 7. This CDR3 is built from 13 residues. The germline CDR1 and CDR2 sequences are GTSNPN and SVGIG (reference sequence). The CDR3 loop is CAGGTGGLTEAFF. The CDR3 DNA reads TGTGCCGGGGGGACAGGGGGATTAACTGAAGCTTTCTTT.

The chain employs TRBV6-1 and TRBJ2-5; D is possibly TRBD2 (5 bases). From germline, CDR1 is MNHNS and CDR2 SASEGT. Trimming removed 1 base at V and 7 bases at J, with 16 bases between. The CDR3 runs to 15 residues. For the CDR3, the DNA is TGTGCCAGCAGTGAAGTCGTGACCGACGGAGGGACCCAGTACTTC. Protein sequence: CASSEVVTDGGTQYF.

This clone turned up a few times. This CDR3 reads CASSQDRAVQETQYF. The CDR3 DNA reads as TGTGCCAGCAGCCAAGATCGAGCGGTTCAAGAGACCCAGTACTTC. J is TRBJ2-5 and V is TRBV4-2; D may be TRBD2 (5 bases). CDR3 length: 15 residues. Germline CDR1 LGHNA, CDR2 YNFKEQ. V gave up 0 bases and J gave up 2 bases, with 10 bases separating them.

The CDR3 loop is CASRSSGSYGYTF. The CDR3 nucleotides read TGTGCCAGTAGGAGCTCAGGTTCCTATGGCTACACCTTC. The chain carries TRBV19 and TRBJ1-2; D unresolved. Germline values: CDR1 LNHDA, CDR2 SQIVND (reference sequence). V was cut by 6 bases and J by 4 bases, with 12 bases left in between. The length of the CDR3 is 13 residues.

The chain employs TRBV25-1 and TRBJ1-1, with D possibly being TRBD1 (6 bases). Germline assignment: CDR1 MGHDK and CDR2 SYGVNS. V was trimmed by 5 bases and J by 0 bases, leaving 16 bases between them. This CDR3 has 16 residues. The CDR3 sequence: CASSPQSDSLNTEAFF. In DNA, the CDR3 is TGTGCCAGCAGTCCTCAGTCGGACAGTTTGAACACTGAAGCTTTCTTT.

The genes are TRBV30 and TRBJ2-3; TRBD2 aligns across 11 bases. Germline loops: CDR1 GTSNPN, CDR2 SVGIG (reference sequence). V trimming: 3 bases; J trimming: 6 bases; junction bases outside the gene matches: 8. There are 15 residues in the CDR3. In DNA form, the CDR3 reads TGTGCCTGGAGACGACTAGCGGGGCGCTACGATACGCAGTATTTT. Its translation: CAWRRLAGRYDTQYF.

The gene calls are TRBV30 and TRBJ1-6, with 12 bases that match TRBD1. This CDR3 comprises 12 residues. In germline, CDR1 is GTSNPN, CDR2 SVGIG (reference sequence). Trimming removed 7 bases from V and 10 bases from J; junction bases left unmatched: 2. Here the CDR3 DNA reads TGTGCCTCCGGGACAGGGGGCTCACCCCTCCACTTT. Amino acid sequence: CASGTGGSPLHF.

This clone has more than one count but fewer than ten. This sequence joins TRBV14 and TRBJ1-2; D not resolved. This CDR3 has 12 residues. In germline, CDR1 is SGHDN, CDR2 FVKESK. Between the trimmed V and J ends, which lost 0 bases and 6 bases, there was a span of 5 bases. The CDR3 coding sequence is TGTGCCAGCAGCCAAGATGCCGATGGCTACACCTTC. It yields the protein CASSQDADGYTF.

This clone was seen once. The chain employs TRBV6-5 and TRBJ2-5, with 7 bases identical to TRBD1. The CDR3 spans 15 residues. The V and J ends lost 8 bases and 0 bases, in that order; junction bases with no gene match: 9. Germline V gene data show CDR1 as MNHEY and CDR2 as SVGAGI. CDR3 DNA sequence: TGTGCCAGCGTCCACAGGGGTGAGGACCAAGAGACCCAGTACTTC. It translates to CASVHRGEDQETQYF.

The chain uses TRBV5-1 and TRBJ1-3, with D uncertain. V was clipped by 0 bases and J by 4 bases, with 11 bases between them. This CDR3 has 15 residues. Germline V CDR1 and CDR2: SGHRS, YFSETQ. The CDR3 DNA sequence: TGCGCCAGCAGCTTGGCCTCAAGCATCGGAAACACCATATATTTT. This sequence encodes CASSLASSIGNTIYF.

The J gene is TRBJ1-6, the V gene TRBV19; 7 nucleotides agree with TRBD1. The V and J ends lost 3 bases and 9 bases, in that order; junction bases with no gene match: 8. The CDR3 is 15 residues long. Germline lookup yields CDR1 LNHDA and CDR2 SQIVND (reference sequence). As DNA, the CDR3 is TGTGCCAGTAGTATCCGGACAGGTCTGGGTTCACCCCTCCACTTT. It codes for CASSIRTGLGSPLHF.

CDR3 protein: CASSTQGAGDEQYF. The CDR3 nucleotides read TGCGCCAGCAGCACACAGGGGGCCGGCGACGAGCAGTACTTC. This rearrangement joins TRBV5-1 to TRBJ2-7; 9 positions agree with TRBD1. The junction had 7 bases not matched to a gene; V was cut back by 4 bases and J by 5 bases. This CDR3 has 14 residues. CDR1 is SGHRS, CDR2 YFSETQ, per germline.

The chain uses TRBV30 and TRBJ2-1; D is undetermined. Germline V gene lookup returns CDR1 GTSNPN and CDR2 SVGIG (reference sequence). V lost 1 base and J lost 7, with 8 bases in between. The CDR3 runs to 12 residues. The CDR3 DNA reads TGTGCCTGGAGTGCGGCTCGGAATGAGCAGTTCTTC. As protein: CAWSAARNEQFF.

This chain connects TRBV28 to TRBJ2-7; D is perhaps TRBD1 or TRBD2 (5 bases each). CDR1 and CDR2 (germline): MDHEN, SYDVKM. The length of the CDR3 is 15 residues. Trimming removed 7 bases from V and 1 base from J, with 17 bases in between. The CDR3 here is CASILRGEGSYEQYF. The CDR3 DNA reads as TGTGCCAGCATCTTGAGAGGGGAAGGGTCCTACGAGCAGTACTTC.